Listed below are T cell receptor beta chains from one sample, sequenced in a study of identical twins. MiXCR was run by TCRdb on the 5' RACE reads, yielding one entry per CDR3 protein. The sample records about 890,000 distinct CDR3 sequences, roughly 12% being singletons. The sample was also linked to a second study, of yellow fever vaccine responses in identical twins.

Sequencing used PBMCs. The receptor source for this set is a young woman in good health. Both conserved end residues are part of each CDR3. D genes are given only for firm matches. Rows give clone size only sometimes, using once, few, many, or a class for an expanded clone.

>few|TRBV19|TRBJ2-7|-
TGTGCCAGTAGAAGGACTCGGAGCTCCTACGAGCAGTACTTC
CASRRTRSSYEQYF
>many|TRBV11-3|TRBJ1-1|-
TGTGCCAGCAGCTCCGACAGTAACACTGAAGCTTTCTTT
CASSSDSNTEAFF
>few|TRBV20-1|TRBJ1-4|-
TGCAGTGCTAGAGATCGGTCAGCTGCAACTAATGAAAAACTGTTTTTT
CSARDRSAATNEKLFF
>few|TRBV15|TRBJ2-3|-
TGTGCCACCAGCAGGCCTGGAACAGATACGCAGTATTTT
CATSRPGTDTQYF
>few|TRBV7-6|TRBJ2-1|-
TGTGCCAGCAGCTCTCTAAACAATGAGCAGTTCTTC
CASSSLNNEQFF
>-|TRBV28|TRBJ1-4|-
TGTGCCAGCAACCTGACCGGTTACGGAAAACTGTTTTTT
CASNLTGYGKLFF
>-|TRBV20-1|TRBJ2-5|TRBD2
TGCAGTGTACCCGGGGGGGCCATGGAGACCCAGTACTTC
CSVPGGAMETQYF
>few|TRBV28|TRBJ2-5|-
TGTGCCAGCAGTCCCCCGACAGGAGAGACCCAGTACTTC
CASSPPTGETQYF
>-|TRBV6-5|TRBJ1-1|-
TGTGCCAGCAGTTACACAACAGGGACTGAAGCTTTCTTT
CASSYTTGTEAFF
>-|TRBV5-8|TRBJ2-3|TRBD2
TGTGCCAGCAGCTTGTGGGGACTAGCGGGAGATACGCAGTATTTT
CASSLWGLAGDTQYF
>few|TRBV25-1|TRBJ2-3|-
TGTGCCAGCAGTGACGGGGCAGCAGATACGCAGTATTTT
CASSDGAADTQYF
>-|TRBV24-1|TRBJ2-5|-
TGTGCCACCAGCGGAAAGAACTGGGGCTACCAAGAGACCCAGTACTTC
CATSGKNWGYQETQYF
>few|TRBV7-8|TRBJ2-3|TRBD2
TGTGCCAGCAGCTCGCCGGCTAGCGGGGGGCCAGATACGCAGTATTTT
CASSSPASGGPDTQYF
>-|TRBV11-2|TRBJ2-2|-
TGTGCCAGCAGCTTAGATGTGGGTACGAACACCGGGGAGCTGTTTTTT
CASSLDVGTNTGELFF
>-|TRBV15|TRBJ2-5|TRBD1
TGTGCCACCAGCAGAGGGGACAGGGGACACCAAGAGACCCAGTACTTC
CATSRGDRGHQETQYF
>-|TRBV5-1|TRBJ2-5|-
TGCGCCAGCAGCGCCCACCCTAGGGCCTTTGAGACCCAGTACTTC
CASSAHPRAFETQYF
>-|TRBV15|TRBJ1-5|TRBD1
TGTGCCACCAGCAGAGAAAGACAGGGGGTCCGACCCCAGCATTTT
CATSRERQGVRPQHF
>-|TRBV15|TRBJ2-5|-
TGTGCCACCAGCAGAGATACAGGTCAAGAGACCCAGTACTTC
CATSRDTGQETQYF
>-|TRBV10-2|TRBJ2-7|-
TGCGCCAGCAGTGAAGGCAGCCGATACTTC
CASSEGSRYF
>few|TRBV7-9|TRBJ2-1|-
TGTGCCAGCAGCTTAGTAATAGAGAGCTCCTACAATGAGCAGTTCTTC
CASSLVIESSYNEQFF
>-|TRBV7-6|TRBJ2-7|TRBD2
TGTGCCAGCAGCCAGTTCGGGACTAGCGTAAAACTGAGCGAGCAGTACTTC
CASSQFGTSVKLSEQYF
>-|TRBV4-2|TRBJ2-3|TRBD2
TGTGCCAGCAGCCAAGATCCCCGTGGGGGGCTAGCGGGAGGCACAGATACGCAGTATTTT
CASSQDPRGGLAGGTDTQYF
>-|TRBV29-1|TRBJ2-5|-
TGCAGCGTGGACCGGCGGGGGACCCAGTACTTC
CSVDRRGTQYF
>few|TRBV12-3/TRBV12-4|TRBJ1-5|-
TGTGCCAGCAGACAGACAGGCTCTCTCAATCAGCCCCAGCATTTT
CASRQTGSLNQPQHF
>-|TRBV20-1|TRBJ2-7|-
TGCAGTGCTAGAGATGGGACATCAAACTACGAGCAGTACTTC
CSARDGTSNYEQYF
>-|TRBV7-6|TRBJ2-1|TRBD1
TGTGCCAGCAGCTTAGGGACAGGGGGCCTCTATGAGCAGTTCTTC
CASSLGTGGLYEQFF
>-|TRBV9|TRBJ2-1|-
TGTGCCAGCAGCGTAGGAGTAGCGGTAAACAATGAGCAGTTCTTC
CASSVGVAVNNEQFF
>few|TRBV5-1|TRBJ2-3|-
TGCGCCAGCAGCTTGGACGGGACGGCCGGGACTAGCACAGATACGCAGTATTTT
CASSLDGTAGTSTDTQYF
>few|TRBV5-1|TRBJ2-7|-
TGCGCCAGCAGCTTTCGCGGAGGCCAAACTTCCTACGAGCAGTACTTC
CASSFRGGQTSYEQYF
>-|TRBV25-1|TRBJ2-5|-
TGTGCCAGCAGTGAGGAGGGGGGGTGGGAGACCCAGTACTTC
CASSEEGGWETQYF
>-|TRBV12-3/TRBV12-4|TRBJ2-1|TRBD2
TGTGCCAGCAGTTTCACTAGTGGGGGGGGCAATGAGCAGTTCTTC
CASSFTSGGGNEQFF
>many|TRBV14|TRBJ2-3|-
TGTGCCAGCAGCCGGGCAGCCTTGTACACAGATACGCAGTATTTT
CASSRAALYTDTQYF
>few|TRBV10-3|TRBJ1-5|TRBD1
TGTGCCATCAGGGACAGGGGGGATCAGCCCCAGCATTTT
CAIRDRGDQPQHF
>few|TRBV9|TRBJ2-1|-
TGTGCCAGCAGCGATGACGGATACAATGAGCAGTTCTTC
CASSDDGYNEQFF
>-|TRBV12-5|TRBJ2-1|-
TGTGCTAGTGGTTTGGTAGCGGGTAAGTCCTACAATGAGCAGTTCTTC
CASGLVAGKSYNEQFF
>-|TRBV6-5|TRBJ2-3|-
TGTGCCAGCAGTTACGGGGCAGGGCAAGATACGCAGTATTTT
CASSYGAGQDTQYF
>many|TRBV3-1|TRBJ2-3|-
TGTGCCAGCAGCCAAGAGTTGCCCACAGATACGCAGTATTTT
CASSQELPTDTQYF
>-|TRBV28|TRBJ1-4|-
TGTGCCAGCATCAAACGGGGGGCTAATGAAAAACTGTTTTTT
CASIKRGANEKLFF
>-|TRBV7-2|TRBJ2-1|TRBD2
TGTGCCAGCAGCTCGGGACTTCTAGCGGGATCCTACAATGAGCAGTTCTTC
CASSSGLLAGSYNEQFF
>-|TRBV11-2|TRBJ2-5|-
TGTGCCAGCAGCTTAGTCGGGGGGCTAGAGACCCAGTACTTC
CASSLVGGLETQYF
>many|TRBV28|TRBJ1-5|-
TGTGCCAGCATCCCCGCTATGGGAACAAATCAGCCCCAGCATTTT
CASIPAMGTNQPQHF
>few|TRBV29-1|TRBJ2-1|-
TGCAGCGTTGAAGATGAAGTAGCGACAACCCTGAGGGTGTTCTTC
CSVEDEVATTLRVFF
>many|TRBV29-1|TRBJ2-1|-
TGCAGCGTTGACCCTGGGGGAGGTGAGCAGTTCTTC
CSVDPGGGEQFF
>few|TRBV5-1|TRBJ2-1|TRBD1
TGCGCCAGCAGCTCTCGGACAGGGTATGAGCAGTTCTTC
CASSSRTGYEQFF
>few|TRBV4-1|TRBJ2-7|-
TGCGCCAGCAGCCAAGCTACAGGGACCTACGAGCAGTACTTC
CASSQATGTYEQYF
>-|TRBV28|TRBJ2-1|-
TGTGCCAGCAGTTTAGATTCGGCCGGCTCCTACAATGAGCAGTTCTTC
CASSLDSAGSYNEQFF
>few|TRBV18|TRBJ2-1|-
TGTGCCAGCTCACCTACGGTGGGGAGCTCCTACAATGAGCAGTTCTTC
CASSPTVGSSYNEQFF
>-|TRBV2|TRBJ2-3|-
TGTGCCAGCGTCGTCAGGCGATCTAGCACAGATACGCAGTATTTT
CASVVRRSSTDTQYF